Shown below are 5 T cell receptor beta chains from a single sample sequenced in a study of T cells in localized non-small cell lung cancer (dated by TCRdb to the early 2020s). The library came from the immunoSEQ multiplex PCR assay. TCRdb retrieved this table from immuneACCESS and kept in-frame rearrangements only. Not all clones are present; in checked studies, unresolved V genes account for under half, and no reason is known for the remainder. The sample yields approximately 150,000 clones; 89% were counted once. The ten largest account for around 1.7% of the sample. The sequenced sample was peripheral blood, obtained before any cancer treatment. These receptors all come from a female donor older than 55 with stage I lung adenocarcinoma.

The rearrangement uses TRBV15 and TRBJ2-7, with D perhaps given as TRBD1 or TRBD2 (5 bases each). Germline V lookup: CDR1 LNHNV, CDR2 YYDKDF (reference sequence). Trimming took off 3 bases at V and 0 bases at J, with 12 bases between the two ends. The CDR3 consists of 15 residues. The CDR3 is CATSSLRDGSYEQYF. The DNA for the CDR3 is TGTGCCACCAGCAGCTTAAGGGACGGCTCCTACGAGCAGTACTTC. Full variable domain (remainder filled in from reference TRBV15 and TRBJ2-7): DAMVIQNPRYQVTQFGKPVTLSCSQTLNHNVMYWYQQKSSQAPKLLFHYYDKDFNNEADTPDNFQSRRPNTSFCFLDIRSPGLGDTAMYLCATSSLRDGSYEQYFGPGTRLTVT.

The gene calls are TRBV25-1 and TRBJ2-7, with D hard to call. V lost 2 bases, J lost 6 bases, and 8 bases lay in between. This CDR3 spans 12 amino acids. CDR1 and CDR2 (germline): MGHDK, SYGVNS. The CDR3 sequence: CASSEGNGEQYF. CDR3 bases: TGTGCCAGCAGTGAAGGGAATGGCGAGCAGTACTTC.

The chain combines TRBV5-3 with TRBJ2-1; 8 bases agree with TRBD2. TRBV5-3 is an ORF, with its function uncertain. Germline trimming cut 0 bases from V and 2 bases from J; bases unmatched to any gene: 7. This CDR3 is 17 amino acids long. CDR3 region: CARSLADLLAAYNEQFF. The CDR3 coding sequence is TGTGCCAGAAGCTTGGCCGATTTACTAGCGGCCTACAATGAGCAGTTCTTC.

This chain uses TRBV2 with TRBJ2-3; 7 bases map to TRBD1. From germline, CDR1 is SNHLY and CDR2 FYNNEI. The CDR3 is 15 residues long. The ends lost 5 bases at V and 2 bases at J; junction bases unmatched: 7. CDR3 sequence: CASSPRQGVTDTQYF. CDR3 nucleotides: TGTGCCAGCAGTCCTCGACAGGGAGTCACAGATACGCAGTATTTT.

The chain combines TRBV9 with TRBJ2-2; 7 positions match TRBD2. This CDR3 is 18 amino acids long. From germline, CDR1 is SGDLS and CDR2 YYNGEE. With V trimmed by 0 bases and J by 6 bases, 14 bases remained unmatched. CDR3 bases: TGTGCCAGCAGCGTAGGCCTTGGGAGGGGAAGGAAGCCCGGGGAGCTGTTTTTT. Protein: CASSVGLGRGRKPGELFF.